The entry below describes one T cell receptor (beta chain). This sample is part of a study of blood T cell repertoires in COVID-19. Study at large: Sources were T cells, B-cell-depleted T cells, or PBMCs; the material itself was cDNA or gDNA.

This CDR3 is 14 amino acids long. Trimming cost V 4 bases and J 8 bases; bases outside gene matches: 5. Germline lookup yields CDR1 SNHLY and CDR2 FYNNEI. Adults between about 18 and 89 years of age took part from fewer than 30 US areas. No more than 2 weeks before study entry, exposed participants had met a case of COVID-19. In the authors' methods: Reference gene primer amplification gave nucleated cell count estimates. The assay was immunoSEQ multiplex PCR, and TCRdb's table has in-frame clones only and misses some. V and J calls and clone size come straight from that table; D and trimming were deduced from the DNA. The table has roughly 240,000 clones, around four fifths seen once; the top ten hold about 3.8%.

The V call is TRBV2, the J call TRBJ1-4; 9 bases align to TRBD1. Sample: PBMCs or T cells enriched from blood (not recorded which). The sequence came from a middle-aged woman who had been exposed to COVID-19. DNA of the CDR3: TGTGCCAGCAGTGGCGGGACAGGGCGGGAAAAACTGTTTTTT. Translated, it gives CASSGGTGREKLFF.